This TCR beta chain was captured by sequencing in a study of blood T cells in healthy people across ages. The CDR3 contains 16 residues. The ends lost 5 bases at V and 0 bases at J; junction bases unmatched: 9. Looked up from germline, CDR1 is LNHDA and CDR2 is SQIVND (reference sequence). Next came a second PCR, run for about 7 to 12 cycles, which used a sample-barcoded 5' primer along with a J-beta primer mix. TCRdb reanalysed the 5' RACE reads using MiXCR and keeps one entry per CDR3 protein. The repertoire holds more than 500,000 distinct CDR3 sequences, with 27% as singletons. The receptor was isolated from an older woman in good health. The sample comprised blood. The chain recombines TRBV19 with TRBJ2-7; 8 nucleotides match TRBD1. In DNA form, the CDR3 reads TGTGCCAGTAGTTCCAGGACAGGGTTCAGCTCCTACGAGCAGTACTTC. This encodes CASSSRTGFSSYEQYF.